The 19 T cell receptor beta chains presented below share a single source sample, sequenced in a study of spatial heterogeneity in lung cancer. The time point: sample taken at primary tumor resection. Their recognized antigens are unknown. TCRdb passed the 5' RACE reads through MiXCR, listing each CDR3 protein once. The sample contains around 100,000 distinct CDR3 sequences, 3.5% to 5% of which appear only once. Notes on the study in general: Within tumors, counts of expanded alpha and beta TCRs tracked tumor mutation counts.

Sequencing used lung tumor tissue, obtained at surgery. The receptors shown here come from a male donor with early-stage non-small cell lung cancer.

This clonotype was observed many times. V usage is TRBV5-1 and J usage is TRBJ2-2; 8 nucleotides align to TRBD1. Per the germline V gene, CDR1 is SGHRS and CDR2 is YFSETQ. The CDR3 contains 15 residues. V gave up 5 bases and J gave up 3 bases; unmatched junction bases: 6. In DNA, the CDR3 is TGCGCCAGCAGGGTCCAGGGGGCTGACACCGGGGAGCTGTTTTTT. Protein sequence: CASRVQGADTGELFF.

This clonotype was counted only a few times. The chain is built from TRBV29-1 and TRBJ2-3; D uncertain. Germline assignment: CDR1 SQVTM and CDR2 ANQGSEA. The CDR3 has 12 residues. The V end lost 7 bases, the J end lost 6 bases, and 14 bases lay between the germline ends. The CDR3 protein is CSDRKPPDTQYF. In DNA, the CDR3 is TGCAGCGACCGTAAGCCCCCCGATACGCAGTATTTT.

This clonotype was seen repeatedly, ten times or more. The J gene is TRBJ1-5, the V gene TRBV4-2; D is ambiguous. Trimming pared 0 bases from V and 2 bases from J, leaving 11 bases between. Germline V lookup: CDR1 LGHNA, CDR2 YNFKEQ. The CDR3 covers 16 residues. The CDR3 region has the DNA TGTGCCAGCAGCCAAGATTGGACGGTGGGCAATCAGCCCCAGCATTTT. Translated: CASSQDWTVGNQPQHF.

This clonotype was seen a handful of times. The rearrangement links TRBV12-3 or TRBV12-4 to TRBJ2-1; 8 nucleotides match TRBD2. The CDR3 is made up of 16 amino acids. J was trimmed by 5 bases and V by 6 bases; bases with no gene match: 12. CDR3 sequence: CASSPFGSGVNNEQFF. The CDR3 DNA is TGTGCCAGCAGCCCCTTTGGTAGCGGGGTTAACAATGAGCAGTTCTTC.

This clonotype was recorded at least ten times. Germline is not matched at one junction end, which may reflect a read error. This CDR3 is CASKARNPLAKTIQYF. In DNA form, the CDR3 reads TGTGCCAGCAAGGCTCGGAACCCATTAGCCAAAACCATTCAGTACTTC. The chain employs TRBV28 and TRBJ2-4; D is ambiguous. The CDR3 covers 16 residues. Germline V lookup: CDR1 MDHEN, CDR2 SYDVKM.

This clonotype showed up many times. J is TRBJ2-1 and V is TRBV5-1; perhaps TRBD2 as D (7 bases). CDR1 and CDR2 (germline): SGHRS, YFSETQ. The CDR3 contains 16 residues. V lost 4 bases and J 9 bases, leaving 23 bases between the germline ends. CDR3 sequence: CASSPTGGTSLTEQFF. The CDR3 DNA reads TGCGCCAGCAGCCCCACGGGGGGCACGAGCCTCACTGAGCAGTTCTTC. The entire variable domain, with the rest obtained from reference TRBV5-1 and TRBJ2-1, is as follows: KAGVTQTPRYLIKTRGQQVTLSCSPISGHRSVSWYQQTPGQGLQFLFEYFSETQRNKGNFPGRFSGRQFSNSRSEMNVSTLELGDSALYLCASSPTGGTSLTEQFFGPGTRLTVL.

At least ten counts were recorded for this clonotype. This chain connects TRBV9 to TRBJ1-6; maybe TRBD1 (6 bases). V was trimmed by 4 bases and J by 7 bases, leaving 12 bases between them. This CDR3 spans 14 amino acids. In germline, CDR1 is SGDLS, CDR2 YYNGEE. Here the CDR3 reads CASSPVGQNSPLHF. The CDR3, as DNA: TGTGCCAGCAGCCCGGTCGGACAGAATTCACCCCTCCACTTT.

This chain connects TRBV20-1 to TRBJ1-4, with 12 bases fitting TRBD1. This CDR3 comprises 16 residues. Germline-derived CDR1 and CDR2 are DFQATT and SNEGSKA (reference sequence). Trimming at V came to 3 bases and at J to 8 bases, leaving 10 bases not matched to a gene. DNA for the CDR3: TGCAGTGCTAGCCTCCCCGGGACAGGGGGCGAGGAAAAACTGTTTTTT. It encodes CSASLPGTGGEEKLFF.

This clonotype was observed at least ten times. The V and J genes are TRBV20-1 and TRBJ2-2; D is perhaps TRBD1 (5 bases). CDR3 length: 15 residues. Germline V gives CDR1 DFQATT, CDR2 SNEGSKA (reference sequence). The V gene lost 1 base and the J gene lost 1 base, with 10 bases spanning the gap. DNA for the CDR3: TGCAGTGCTAGAGGGCGACAGCTGAACACCGGGGAGCTGTTTTTT. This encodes CSARGRQLNTGELFF.

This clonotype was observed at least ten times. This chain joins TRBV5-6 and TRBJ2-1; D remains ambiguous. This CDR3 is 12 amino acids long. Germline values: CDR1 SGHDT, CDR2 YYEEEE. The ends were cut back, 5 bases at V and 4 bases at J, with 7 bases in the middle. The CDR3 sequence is CASRTRYNEQFF. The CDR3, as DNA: TGTGCCAGCAGGACCCGATACAATGAGCAGTTCTTC.

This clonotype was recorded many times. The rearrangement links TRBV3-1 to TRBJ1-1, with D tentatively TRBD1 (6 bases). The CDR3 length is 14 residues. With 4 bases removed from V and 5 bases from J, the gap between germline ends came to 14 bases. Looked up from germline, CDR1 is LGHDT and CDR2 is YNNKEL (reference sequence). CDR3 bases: TGTGCCAGCAGCCTCTCACCGACAGGAACTGAAGCTTTCTTT. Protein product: CASSLSPTGTEAFF.

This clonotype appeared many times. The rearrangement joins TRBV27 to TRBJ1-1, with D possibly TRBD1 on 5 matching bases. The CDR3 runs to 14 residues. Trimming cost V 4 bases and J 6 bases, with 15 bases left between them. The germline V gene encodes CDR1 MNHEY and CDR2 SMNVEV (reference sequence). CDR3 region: CASSSSTGVPEAFF. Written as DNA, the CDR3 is TGTGCCAGCAGTTCATCCACGGGGGTGCCTGAAGCTTTCTTT.

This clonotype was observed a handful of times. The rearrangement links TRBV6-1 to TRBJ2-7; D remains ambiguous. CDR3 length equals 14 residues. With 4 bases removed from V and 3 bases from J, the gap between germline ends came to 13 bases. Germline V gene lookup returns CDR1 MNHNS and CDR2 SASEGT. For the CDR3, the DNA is TGTGCCAGCAGTGCCCAAGTATCCATCTACGAGCAGTACTTC. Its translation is CASSAQVSIYEQYF.

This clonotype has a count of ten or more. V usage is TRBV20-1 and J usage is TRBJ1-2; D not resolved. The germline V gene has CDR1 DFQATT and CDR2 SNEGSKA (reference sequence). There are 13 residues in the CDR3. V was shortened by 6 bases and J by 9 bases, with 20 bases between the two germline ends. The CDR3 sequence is CSAPLGMATRYTF. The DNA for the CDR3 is TGCAGTGCCCCTCTAGGTATGGCAACTCGCTACACCTTC.

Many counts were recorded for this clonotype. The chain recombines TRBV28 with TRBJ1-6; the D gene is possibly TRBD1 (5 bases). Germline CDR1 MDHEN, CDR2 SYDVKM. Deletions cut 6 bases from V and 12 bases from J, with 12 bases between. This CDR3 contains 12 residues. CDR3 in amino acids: CASRPDSGPLHF. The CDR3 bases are TGTGCCAGCAGACCAGACAGTGGACCCCTCCACTTT.

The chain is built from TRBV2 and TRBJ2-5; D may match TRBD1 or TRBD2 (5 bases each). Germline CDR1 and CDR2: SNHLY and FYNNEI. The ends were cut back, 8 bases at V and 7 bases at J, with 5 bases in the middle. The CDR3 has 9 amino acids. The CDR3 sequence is CASGGTQYF. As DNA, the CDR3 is TGTGCCAGCGGGGGGACCCAGTACTTC.

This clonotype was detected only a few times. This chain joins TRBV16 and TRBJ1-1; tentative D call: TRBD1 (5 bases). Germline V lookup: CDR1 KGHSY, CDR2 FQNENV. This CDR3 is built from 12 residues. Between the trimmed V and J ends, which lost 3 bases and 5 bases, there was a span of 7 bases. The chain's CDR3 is CASSHRVTEAFF. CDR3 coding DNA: TGTGCCAGCAGCCACAGGGTAACTGAAGCTTTCTTT.

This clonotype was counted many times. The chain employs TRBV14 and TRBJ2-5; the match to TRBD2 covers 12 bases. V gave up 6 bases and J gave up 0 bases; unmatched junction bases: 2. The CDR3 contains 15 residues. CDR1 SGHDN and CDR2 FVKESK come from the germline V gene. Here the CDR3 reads CASSRLAGDQETQYF. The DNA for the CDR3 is TGTGCCAGCAGTCGACTAGCGGGGGACCAAGAGACCCAGTACTTC.

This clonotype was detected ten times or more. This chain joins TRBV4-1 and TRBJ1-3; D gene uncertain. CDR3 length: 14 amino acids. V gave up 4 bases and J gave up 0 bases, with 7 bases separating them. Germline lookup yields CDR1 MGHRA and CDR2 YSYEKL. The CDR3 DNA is TGCGCCAGCAGCCCAGACACCTCTGGAAACACCATATATTTT. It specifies CASSPDTSGNTIYF.